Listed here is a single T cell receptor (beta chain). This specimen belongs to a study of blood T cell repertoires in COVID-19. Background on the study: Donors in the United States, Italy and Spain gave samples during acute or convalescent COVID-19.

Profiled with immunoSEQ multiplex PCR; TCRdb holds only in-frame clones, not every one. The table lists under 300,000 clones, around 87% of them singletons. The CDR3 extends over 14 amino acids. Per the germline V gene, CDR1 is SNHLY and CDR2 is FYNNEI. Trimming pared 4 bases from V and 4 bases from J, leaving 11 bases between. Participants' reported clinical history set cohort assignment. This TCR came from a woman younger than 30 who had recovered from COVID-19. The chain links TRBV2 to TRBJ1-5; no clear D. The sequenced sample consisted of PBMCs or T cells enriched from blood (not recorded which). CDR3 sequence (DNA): TGTGCCAGCAGTGCAACAACAGAAAATCAGCCCCAGCATTTT. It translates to CASSATTENQPQHF.